One T cell receptor beta chain is described in this entry. This specimen belongs to a study of cytomegalovirus exposure and HLA in healthy donors. V was shortened by 3 bases and J by 0 bases, with 12 bases between the two germline ends. The CDR3 covers 15 residues. From germline, CDR1 is GTSNPN and CDR2 SVGIG (reference sequence). PCR amplification relied on 60 Vbeta primers (plus 13 Jbeta primers). Sequencing was performed with immunoSEQ multiplex PCR; in TCRdb, only in-frame clones are kept and a portion is missing. Seen here are fewer than 200,000 clones, 75% to 90% observed once, and the top ten hold under 3%.

The specimen sequenced was PBMCs. The rearrangement joins TRBV30 to TRBJ2-1, with D maybe TRBD1 (7 bases). The clonotype originates from a male donor in good health and CMV-seronegative. The CDR3 is CAWRAGQSSYNEQFF. Here the CDR3 DNA reads TGTGCCTGGAGGGCGGGACAGAGCTCCTACAATGAGCAGTTCTTC.